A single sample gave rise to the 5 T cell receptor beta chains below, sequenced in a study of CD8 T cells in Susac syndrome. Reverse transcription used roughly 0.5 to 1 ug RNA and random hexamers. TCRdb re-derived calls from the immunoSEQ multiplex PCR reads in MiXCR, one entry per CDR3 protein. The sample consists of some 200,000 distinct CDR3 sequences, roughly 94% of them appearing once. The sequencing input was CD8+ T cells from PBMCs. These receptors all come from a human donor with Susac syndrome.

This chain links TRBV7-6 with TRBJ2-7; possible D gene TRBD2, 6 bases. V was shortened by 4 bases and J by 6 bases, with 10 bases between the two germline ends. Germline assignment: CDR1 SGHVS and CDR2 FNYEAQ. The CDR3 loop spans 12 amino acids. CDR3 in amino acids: CASSSGDTEQYF. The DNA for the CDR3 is TGTGCCAGCAGCTCGGGAGACACCGAGCAGTACTTC.

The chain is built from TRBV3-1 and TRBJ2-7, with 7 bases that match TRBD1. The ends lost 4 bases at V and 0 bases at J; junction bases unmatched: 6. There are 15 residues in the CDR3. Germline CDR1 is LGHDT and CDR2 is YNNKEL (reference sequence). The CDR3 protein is CASSPPTGTSYEQYF. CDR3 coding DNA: TGTGCCAGCAGCCCCCCGACAGGGACCTCCTACGAGCAGTACTTC.

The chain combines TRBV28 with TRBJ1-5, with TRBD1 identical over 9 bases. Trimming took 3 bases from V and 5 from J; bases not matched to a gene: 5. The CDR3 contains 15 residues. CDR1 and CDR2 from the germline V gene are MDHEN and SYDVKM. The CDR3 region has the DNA TGTGCCAGCAGTTTGGACAGGGGCGGCGATCAGCCCCAGCATTTT. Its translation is CASSLDRGGDQPQHF.

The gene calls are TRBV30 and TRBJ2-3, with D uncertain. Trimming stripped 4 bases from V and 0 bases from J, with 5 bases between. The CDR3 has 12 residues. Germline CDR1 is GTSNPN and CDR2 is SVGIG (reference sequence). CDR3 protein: CAWTSSTDTQYF. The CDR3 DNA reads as TGTGCCTGGACCTCTAGCACAGATACGCAGTATTTT.

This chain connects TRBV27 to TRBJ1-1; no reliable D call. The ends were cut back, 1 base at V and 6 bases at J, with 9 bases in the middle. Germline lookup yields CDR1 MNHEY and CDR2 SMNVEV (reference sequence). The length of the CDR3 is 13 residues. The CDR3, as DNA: TGTGCCAGCAGTTTATTACCCGAATCTGAAGCTTTCTTT. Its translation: CASSLLPESEAFF.